This T cell receptor (beta chain) was found in a study of blood T cell repertoires in COVID-19. The germline CDR1 and CDR2 sequences are SGHDN and FVKESK. The CDR3 has 14 residues. Some clones are missing from TCRdb's copy, which holds only in-frame ones; the method was immunoSEQ multiplex PCR. Among some 170,000 clones listed, 65% to 85% were seen once. Regarding this clone: The junction and the germline gene differ at one end; a read error may be behind it.

The sample taken for sequencing was peripheral blood. This sequence joins TRBV14 and TRBJ1-4, with D hard to call. This clonotype originated in a man aged 55 to 70 with active or convalescent COVID-19. This CDR3 is CASSQGRLIRKTVF. The CDR3 DNA follows: TGTGCCAGCAGCCAAGGTCGGTTGATACGAAAAACTGTTTTT. Combining the CDR3 with reference TRBV14 and TRBJ1-4 gives the whole variable domain EAGVTQFPSHSVIEKGQTVTLRCDPISGHDNLYWYRRVMGKEIKFLLHFVKESKQDESGMPNNRFLAERTGGTYSTLKVQPAELEDSGVYFCASSQGRLIRKTVFGSGTQLSVL.